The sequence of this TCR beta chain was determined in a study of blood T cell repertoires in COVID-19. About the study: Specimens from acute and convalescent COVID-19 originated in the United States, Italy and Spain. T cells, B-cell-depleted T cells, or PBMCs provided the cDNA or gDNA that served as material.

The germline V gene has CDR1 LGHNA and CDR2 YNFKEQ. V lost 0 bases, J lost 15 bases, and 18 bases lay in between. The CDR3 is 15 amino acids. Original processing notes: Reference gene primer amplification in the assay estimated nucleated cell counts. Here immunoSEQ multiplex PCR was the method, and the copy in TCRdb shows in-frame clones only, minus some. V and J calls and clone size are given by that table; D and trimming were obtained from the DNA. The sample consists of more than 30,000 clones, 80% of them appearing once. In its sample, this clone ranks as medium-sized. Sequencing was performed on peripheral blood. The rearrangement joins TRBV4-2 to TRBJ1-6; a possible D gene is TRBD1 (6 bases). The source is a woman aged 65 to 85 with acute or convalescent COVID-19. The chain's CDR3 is CASSQDIQGVSGLHF. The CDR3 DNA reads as TGTGCCAGCAGCCAAGATATACAGGGAGTTTCGGGCCTCCACTTT.